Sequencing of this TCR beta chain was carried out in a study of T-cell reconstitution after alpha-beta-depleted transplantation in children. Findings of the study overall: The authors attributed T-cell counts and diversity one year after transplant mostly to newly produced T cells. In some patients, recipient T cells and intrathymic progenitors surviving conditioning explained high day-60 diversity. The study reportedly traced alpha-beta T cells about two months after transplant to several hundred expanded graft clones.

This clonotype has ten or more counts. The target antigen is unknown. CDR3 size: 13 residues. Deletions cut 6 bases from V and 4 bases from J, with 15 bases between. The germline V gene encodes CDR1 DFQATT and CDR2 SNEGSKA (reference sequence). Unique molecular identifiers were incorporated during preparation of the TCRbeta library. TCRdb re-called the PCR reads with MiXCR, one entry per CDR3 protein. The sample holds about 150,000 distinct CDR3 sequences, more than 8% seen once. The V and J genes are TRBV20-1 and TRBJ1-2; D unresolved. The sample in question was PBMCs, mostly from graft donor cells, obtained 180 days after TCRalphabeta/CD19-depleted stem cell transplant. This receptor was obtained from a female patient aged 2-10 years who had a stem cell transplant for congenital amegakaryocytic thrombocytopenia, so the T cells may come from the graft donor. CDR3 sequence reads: CSAATVGLYGYTF. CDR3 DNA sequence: TGCAGTGCCGCCACAGTGGGCCTCTATGGCTACACCTTC.